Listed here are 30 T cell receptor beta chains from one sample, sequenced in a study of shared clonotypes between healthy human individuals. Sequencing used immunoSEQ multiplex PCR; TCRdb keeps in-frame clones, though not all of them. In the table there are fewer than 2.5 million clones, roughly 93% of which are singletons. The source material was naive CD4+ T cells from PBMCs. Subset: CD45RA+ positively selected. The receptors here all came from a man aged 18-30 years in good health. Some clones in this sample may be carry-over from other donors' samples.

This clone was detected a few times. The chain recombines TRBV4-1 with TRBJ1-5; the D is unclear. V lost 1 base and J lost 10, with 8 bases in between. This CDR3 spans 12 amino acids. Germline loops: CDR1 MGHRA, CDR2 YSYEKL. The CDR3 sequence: CASSQVPGPQHF. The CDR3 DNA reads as TGCGCCAGCAGCCAAGTTCCTGGTCCCCAGCATTTT.

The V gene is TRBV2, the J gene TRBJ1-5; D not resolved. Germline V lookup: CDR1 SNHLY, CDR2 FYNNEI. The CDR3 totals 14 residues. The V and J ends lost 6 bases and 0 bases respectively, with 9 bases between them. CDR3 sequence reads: CASSPEYSNQPQHF. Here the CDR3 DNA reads TGTGCCAGCAGCCCGGAATATAGCAATCAGCCCCAGCATTTT.

The chain's CDR3 is CASSTLGGETQYF. The CDR3 DNA follows: TGTGCCAGCAGCACCTTGGGGGGGGAGACCCAGTACTTC. This chain joins TRBV7-6 and TRBJ2-5; the match to TRBD2 covers 7 bases. Losses at the gene ends were 5 bases for V and 5 bases for J; bases not matched to a gene: 5. Looked up from germline, CDR1 is SGHVS and CDR2 is FNYEAQ. The CDR3 extends over 13 amino acids.

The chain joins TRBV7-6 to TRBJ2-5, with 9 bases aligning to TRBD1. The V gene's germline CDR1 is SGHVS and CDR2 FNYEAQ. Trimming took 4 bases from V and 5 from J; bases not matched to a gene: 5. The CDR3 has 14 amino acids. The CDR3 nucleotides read TGTGCCAGCAGCTCAAGGACAGGGGTGGAGACCCAGTACTTC. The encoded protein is CASSSRTGVETQYF.

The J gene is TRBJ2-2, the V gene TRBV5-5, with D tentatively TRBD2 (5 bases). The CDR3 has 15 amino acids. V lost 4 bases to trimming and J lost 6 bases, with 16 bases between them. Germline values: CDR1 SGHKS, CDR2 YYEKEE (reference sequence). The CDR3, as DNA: TGTGCCAGCAGCCTGCTCGCGGGTGTGGCCGGGGAGCTGTTTTTT. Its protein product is CASSLLAGVAGELFF.

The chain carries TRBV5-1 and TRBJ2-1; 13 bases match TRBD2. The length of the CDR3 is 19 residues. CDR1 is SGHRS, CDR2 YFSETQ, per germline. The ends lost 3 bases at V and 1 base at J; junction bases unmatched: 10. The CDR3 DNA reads TGCGCCAGCAGCTCCCACCTACTAGCGGGAGGGCCATCCTACAATGAGCAGTTCTTC. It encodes CASSSHLLAGGPSYNEQFF.

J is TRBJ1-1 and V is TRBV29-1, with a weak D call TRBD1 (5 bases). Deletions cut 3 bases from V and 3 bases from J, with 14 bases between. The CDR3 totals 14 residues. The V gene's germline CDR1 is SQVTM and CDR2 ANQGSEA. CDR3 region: CSVEPRQSHTEAFF. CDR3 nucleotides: TGCAGCGTTGAGCCAAGACAGTCCCACACTGAAGCTTTCTTT.

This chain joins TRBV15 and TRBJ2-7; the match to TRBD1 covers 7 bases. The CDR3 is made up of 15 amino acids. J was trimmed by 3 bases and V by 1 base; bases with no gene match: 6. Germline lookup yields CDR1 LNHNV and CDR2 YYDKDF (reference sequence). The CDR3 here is CATSRGRQGNYEQYF. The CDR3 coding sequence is TGTGCCACCAGCAGAGGTAGACAGGGAAACTACGAGCAGTACTTC.

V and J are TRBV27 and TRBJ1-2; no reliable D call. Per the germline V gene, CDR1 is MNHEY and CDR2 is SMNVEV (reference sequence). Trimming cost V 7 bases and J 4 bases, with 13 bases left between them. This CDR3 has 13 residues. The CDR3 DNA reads TGTGCCAGCACGGGCGGACGGACCTATGGCTACACCTTC. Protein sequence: CASTGGRTYGYTF.

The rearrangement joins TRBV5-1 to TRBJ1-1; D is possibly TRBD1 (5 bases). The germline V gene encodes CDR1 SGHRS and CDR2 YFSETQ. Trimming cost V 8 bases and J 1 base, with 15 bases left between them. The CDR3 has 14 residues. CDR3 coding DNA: TGCGCCAGTAGAGAACCGGGACCGAACACTGAAGCTTTCTTT. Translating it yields CASREPGPNTEAFF.

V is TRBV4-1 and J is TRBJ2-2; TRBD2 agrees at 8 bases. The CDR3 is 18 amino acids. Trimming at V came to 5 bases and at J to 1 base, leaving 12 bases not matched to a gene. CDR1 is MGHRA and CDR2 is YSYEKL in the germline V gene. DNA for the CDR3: TGCGCCAGCAGCTTCGCTTTGTCGCTAGCGGGGAACACCGGGGAGCTGTTTTTT. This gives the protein CASSFALSLAGNTGELFF.

In DNA, the CDR3 is TGCGCCAGCAGCGATCAATCTAATGAGCAGTTCTTC. Amino acids: CASSDQSNEQFF. The chain couples TRBV5-1 to TRBJ2-1; D unclear. With 4 bases removed from V and 7 bases from J, the gap between germline ends came to 9 bases. CDR1 is SGHRS, CDR2 YFSETQ, per germline. The length of the CDR3 is 12 residues.

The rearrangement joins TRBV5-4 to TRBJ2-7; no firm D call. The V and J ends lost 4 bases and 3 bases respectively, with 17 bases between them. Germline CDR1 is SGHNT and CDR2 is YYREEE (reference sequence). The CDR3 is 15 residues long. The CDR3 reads CASSVGWQDLYEQYF. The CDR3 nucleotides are TGTGCCAGCAGCGTAGGTTGGCAAGACCTCTACGAGCAGTACTTC.

The CDR3 DNA follows: TGTGCCAGCTCACGGGCTCGACAGGGAGACGAGCAGTACTTC. Amino acids: CASSRARQGDEQYF. The chain uses TRBV18 and TRBJ2-7, with 7 positions matching TRBD1. Unmatched junction bases numbered 8, after V lost 4 bases and J lost 5 bases. This CDR3 region has 14 residues. CDR1 KGHSH and CDR2 LQKENI come from the germline V gene.

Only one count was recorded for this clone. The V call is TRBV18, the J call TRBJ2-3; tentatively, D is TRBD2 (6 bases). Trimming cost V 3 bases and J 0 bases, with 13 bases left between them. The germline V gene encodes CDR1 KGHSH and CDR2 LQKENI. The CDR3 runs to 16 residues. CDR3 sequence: CASSPGLPSSTDTQYF. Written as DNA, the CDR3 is TGTGCCAGCTCACCGGGACTGCCTTCTAGCACAGATACGCAGTATTTT.

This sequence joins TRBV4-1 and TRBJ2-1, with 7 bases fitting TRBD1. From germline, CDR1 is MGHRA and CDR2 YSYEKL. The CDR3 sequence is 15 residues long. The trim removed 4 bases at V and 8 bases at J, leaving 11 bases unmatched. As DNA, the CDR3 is TGCGCCAGCAGCCGTATTGAGGGGGCTTGGGATGAGCAGTTCTTC. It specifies CASSRIEGAWDEQFF.

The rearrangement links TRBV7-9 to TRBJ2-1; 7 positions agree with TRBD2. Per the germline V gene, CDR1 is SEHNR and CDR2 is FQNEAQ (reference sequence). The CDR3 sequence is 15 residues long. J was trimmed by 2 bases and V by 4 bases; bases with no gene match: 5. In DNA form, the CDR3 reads TGTGCCAGCAGCTCTAGCGGACCTCCCTACAATGAGCAGTTCTTC. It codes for CASSSSGPPYNEQFF. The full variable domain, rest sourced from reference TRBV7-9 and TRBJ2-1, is DTGVSQNPRHKITKRGQNVTFRCDPISEHNRLYWYRQTLGQGPEFLTYFQNEAQLEKSRLLSDRFSAERPKGSFSTLEIQRTEQGDSAMYLCASSSSGPPYNEQFFGPGTRLTVL.

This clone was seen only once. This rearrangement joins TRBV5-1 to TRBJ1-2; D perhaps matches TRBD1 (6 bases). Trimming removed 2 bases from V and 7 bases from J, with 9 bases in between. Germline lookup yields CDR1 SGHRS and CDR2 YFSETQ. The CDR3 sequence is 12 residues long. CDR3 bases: TGCGCCAGCAGCTTTGGACAGTCTGGCTACACCTTC. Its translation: CASSFGQSGYTF.

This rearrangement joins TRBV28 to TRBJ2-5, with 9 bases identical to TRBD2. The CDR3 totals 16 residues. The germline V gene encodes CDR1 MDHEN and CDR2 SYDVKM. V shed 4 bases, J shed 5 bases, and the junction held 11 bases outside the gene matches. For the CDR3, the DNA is TGTGCCAGCAGTTCTCGGACTAGCGACTTAAGGGAGACCCAGTACTTC. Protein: CASSSRTSDLRETQYF.

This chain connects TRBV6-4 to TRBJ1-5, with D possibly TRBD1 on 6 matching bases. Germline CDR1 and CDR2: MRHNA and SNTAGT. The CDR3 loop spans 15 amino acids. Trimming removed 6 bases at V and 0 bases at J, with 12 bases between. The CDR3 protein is CASRVQGSSNQPQHF. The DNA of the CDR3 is TGTGCCAGCAGGGTACAGGGTTCTAGCAATCAGCCCCAGCATTTT.

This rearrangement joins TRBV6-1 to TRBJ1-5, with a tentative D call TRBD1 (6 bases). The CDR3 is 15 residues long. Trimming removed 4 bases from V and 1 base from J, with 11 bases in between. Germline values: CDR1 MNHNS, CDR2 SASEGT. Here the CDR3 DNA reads TGTGCCAGCAGTGCGGGCGGGGGCAGCAATCAGCCCCAGCATTTT. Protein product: CASSAGGGSNQPQHF.

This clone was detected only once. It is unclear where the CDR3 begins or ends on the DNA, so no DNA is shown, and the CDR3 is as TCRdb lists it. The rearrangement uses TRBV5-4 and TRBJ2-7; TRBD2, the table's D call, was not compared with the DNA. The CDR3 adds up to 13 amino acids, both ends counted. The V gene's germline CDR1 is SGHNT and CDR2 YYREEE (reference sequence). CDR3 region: CASSLAFGSGMYF.

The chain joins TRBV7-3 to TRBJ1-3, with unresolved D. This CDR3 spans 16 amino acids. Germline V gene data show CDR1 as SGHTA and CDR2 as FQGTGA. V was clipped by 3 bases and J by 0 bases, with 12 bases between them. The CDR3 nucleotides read TGTGCCAGCAGCTTGGGCTCCTTGAGCTCTGGAAACACCATATATTTT. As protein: CASSLGSLSSGNTIYF. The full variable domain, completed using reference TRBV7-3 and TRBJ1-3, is GAGVSQTPSNKVTEKGKYVELRCDPISGHTALYWYRQSLGQGPEFLIYFQGTGAADDSGLPNDRFFAVRPEGSVSTLKIQRTERGDSAVYLCASSLGSLSSGNTIYFGEGSWLTVV.

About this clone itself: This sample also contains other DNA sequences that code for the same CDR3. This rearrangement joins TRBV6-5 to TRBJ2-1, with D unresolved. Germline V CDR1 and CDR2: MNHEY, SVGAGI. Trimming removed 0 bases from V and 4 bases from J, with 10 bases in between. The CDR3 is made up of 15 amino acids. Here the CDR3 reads CASSYSGRPYNEQFF. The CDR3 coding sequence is TGTGCCAGCAGTTACTCGGGCAGGCCTTACAATGAGCAGTTCTTC.

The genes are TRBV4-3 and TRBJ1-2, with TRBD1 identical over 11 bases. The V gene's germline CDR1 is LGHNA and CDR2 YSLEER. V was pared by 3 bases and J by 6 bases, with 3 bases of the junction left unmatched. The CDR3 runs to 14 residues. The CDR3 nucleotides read TGCGCCAGCAGCCAGGGGGACAGGGGGAATGGCTACACCTTC. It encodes CASSQGDRGNGYTF.

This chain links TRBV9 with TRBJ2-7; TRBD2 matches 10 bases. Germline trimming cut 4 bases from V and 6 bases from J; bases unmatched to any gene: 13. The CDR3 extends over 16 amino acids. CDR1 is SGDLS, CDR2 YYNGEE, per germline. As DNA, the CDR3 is TGTGCCAGCAGCCCCTATCAGCGGGAGGGCCGGGCCGAGCAGTACTTC. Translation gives CASSPYQREGRAEQYF.

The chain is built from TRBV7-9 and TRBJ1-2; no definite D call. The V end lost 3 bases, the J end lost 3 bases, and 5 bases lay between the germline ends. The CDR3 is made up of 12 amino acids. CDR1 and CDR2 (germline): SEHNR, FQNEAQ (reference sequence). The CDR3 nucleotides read TGTGCCAGCAGCTTTGATGACTATGGCTACACCTTC. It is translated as CASSFDDYGYTF.

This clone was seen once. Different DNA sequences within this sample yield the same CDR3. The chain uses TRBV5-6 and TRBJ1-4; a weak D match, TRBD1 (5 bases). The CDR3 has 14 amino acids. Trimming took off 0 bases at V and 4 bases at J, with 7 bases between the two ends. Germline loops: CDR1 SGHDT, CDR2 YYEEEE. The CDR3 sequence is CASSLGQLNEKLFF. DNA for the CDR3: TGTGCCAGCAGCTTGGGACAGCTTAATGAAAAACTGTTTTTT.

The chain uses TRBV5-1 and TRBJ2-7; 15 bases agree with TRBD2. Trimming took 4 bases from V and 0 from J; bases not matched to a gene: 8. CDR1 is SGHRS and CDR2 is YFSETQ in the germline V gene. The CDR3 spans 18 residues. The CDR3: CASSPGTSGRSLSYEQYF. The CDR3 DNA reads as TGCGCCAGCAGCCCCGGGACTAGCGGGAGGAGCCTCTCCTACGAGCAGTACTTC.

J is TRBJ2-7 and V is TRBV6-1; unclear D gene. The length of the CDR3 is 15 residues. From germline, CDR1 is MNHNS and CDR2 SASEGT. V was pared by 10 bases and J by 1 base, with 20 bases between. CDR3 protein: CATTLASVGSYEQYF. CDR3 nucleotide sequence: TGTGCCACTACCTTAGCTTCGGTAGGGTCCTACGAGCAGTACTTC.